Each of the 23 T cell receptor beta chains below was sequenced from the same sample in a study of shared clonotypes between healthy human individuals. Only in-frame clones appear in the TCRdb table, and some are missing; sequencing was by immunoSEQ multiplex PCR. The sample contains about 2 million clones, about 95% of which appear only once. Cells designated naive CD8 were CD45RO-negative and were positively selected for CCR7, with terminally differentiated effector memory CD45RA+ cells excluded. Material for sequencing was naive CD8+ T cells sorted from blood. The source is a man in his late teens or twenties in good health.

The chain couples TRBV7-9 to TRBJ1-4; perhaps TRBD1 as D (6 bases). This CDR3 spans 14 amino acids. CDR1 is SEHNR and CDR2 is FQNEAQ in the germline V gene (reference sequence). V lost 4 bases and J lost 6, with 12 bases in between. CDR3 coding DNA: TGTGCCAGCAGCTCCTCGGGACAAGATGAAAAACTGTTTTTT. Residues: CASSSSGQDEKLFF.

V is TRBV4-3 and J is TRBJ1-1; D is unresolved. V gave up 3 bases and J gave up 1 base, with 12 bases separating them. The CDR3 has 15 residues. Germline loops: CDR1 LGHNA, CDR2 YSLEER. The CDR3 is CASSQARTWNTEAFF. DNA of the CDR3: TGCGCCAGCAGCCAGGCCAGGACTTGGAACACTGAAGCTTTCTTT.

The gene calls are TRBV21-1 and TRBJ1-1; the tabulated D call, TRBD1, remains unverified against the DNA. TRBV21-1 represents a pseudogene. This CDR3 comprises 19 residues. CDR3 coding DNA: TGTGCCAGCAGCAAAGAAGGCCCGGACAGGGGGGTTTTGAACACTGAAGCTTTCTTT. Its translation: CASSKEGPDRGVLNTEAFF.

This chain uses TRBV15 with TRBJ2-7, with TRBD2 identical over 9 bases. Looked up from germline, CDR1 is LNHNV and CDR2 is YYDKDF (reference sequence). The CDR3 sequence is 15 residues long. With 0 bases clipped from V and 5 bases from J, the junction kept 5 bases outside the gene matches. The CDR3: CATSRDLAGEDEQYF. The DNA for the CDR3 is TGTGCCACCAGCAGAGACTTAGCGGGAGAGGACGAGCAGTACTTC.

The chain is built from TRBV28 and TRBJ2-7, with 8 nucleotides matching TRBD2. Germline V CDR1 and CDR2: MDHEN, SYDVKM. CDR3 length: 16 residues. After removal of 3 bases from V and 0 bases from J, the junction contained 7 bases not matched to a gene. CDR3 DNA: TGTGCCAGCAGTTTTATTCCTAGCGGGCCCTCCTACGAGCAGTACTTC. The encoded protein is CASSFIPSGPSYEQYF.

V and J are TRBV13 and TRBJ2-5; TRBD2 might be the D (7 bases). Germline CDR1 and CDR2: PRHDT and FYEKMQ (reference sequence). Trimming shortened V by 0 bases and J by 5 bases, and 13 bases separated the two germline ends. This CDR3 has 15 residues. The CDR3 loop reads CASSLGGGARETQYF. The CDR3 DNA reads TGTGCCAGCAGCTTAGGTGGGGGGGCCCGTGAGACCCAGTACTTC.

Only one count was recorded for this clone. V usage is TRBV4-3 and J usage is TRBJ1-1; D gene ambiguous. CDR3 length: 16 amino acids. V was clipped by 0 bases and J by 6 bases, with 17 bases between them. Germline V gives CDR1 LGHNA, CDR2 YSLEER. This CDR3 reads CASSQDKASTLAEAFF. CDR3 DNA sequence: TGCGCCAGCAGCCAAGATAAGGCCAGTACCCTAGCTGAAGCTTTCTTT.

The chain joins TRBV29-1 to TRBJ2-7, with 7 nucleotides matching TRBD1. V gave up 7 bases and J gave up 3 bases; unmatched junction bases: 9. There are 13 residues in the CDR3. Germline V gives CDR1 SQVTM, CDR2 ANQGSEA. CDR3 sequence reads: CSARTGAGYEQYF. DNA of the CDR3: TGCAGCGCAAGAACAGGGGCTGGCTACGAGCAGTACTTC.

The CDR3 loop is CSVDGFYLLAGGFSTDTQYF. The DNA for the CDR3 is TGCAGCGTTGACGGATTTTACCTACTAGCGGGGGGGTTTAGCACAGATACGCAGTATTTT. This chain uses TRBV29-1 with TRBJ2-3, with 13 bases aligning to TRBD2. Germline assignment: CDR1 SQVTM and CDR2 ANQGSEA. The ends lost 3 bases at V and 0 bases at J; junction bases unmatched: 15. The CDR3 covers 20 residues.

Turning to this clone: Distinct nucleotide sequences in the sample also encode this CDR3. The J gene is TRBJ2-5, the V gene TRBV7-9; D ambiguous. This CDR3 comprises 12 residues. The ends were cut back, 1 base at V and 5 bases at J, with 5 bases in the middle. The germline V gene encodes CDR1 SEHNR and CDR2 FQNEAQ (reference sequence). The CDR3 here is CASSLVGETQYF. The CDR3 region has the DNA TGTGCCAGCAGCTTAGTGGGGGAGACCCAGTACTTC.

V and J are TRBV6-1 and TRBJ1-2; no definite D call. The CDR3 contains 12 residues. V was cut by 5 bases and J by 12 bases, with 16 bases left in between. CDR1 is MNHNS and CDR2 is SASEGT in the germline V gene. As DNA, the CDR3 is TGTGCCAGCAGTTCACCCGCTGACAAGAACACCTTC. Protein product: CASSSPADKNTF.

As to this clone: Other nucleotide sequences from this sample produce the same CDR3. This chain connects TRBV19 to TRBJ2-7, with 9 bases matching TRBD1. V was clipped by 2 bases and J by 5 bases; unmatched bases: 1. Germline CDR1 is LNHDA and CDR2 is SQIVND (reference sequence). This CDR3 is built from 13 residues. The CDR3 DNA follows: TGTGCCAGTAGTATAACAGGGGGCAACGAGCAGTACTTC. It encodes CASSITGGNEQYF.

The chain's CDR3 is CASSLGRGGGYTF. In DNA, the CDR3 is TGTGCCAGCAGTTTAGGCAGGGGGGGAGGCTACACCTTC. The chain uses TRBV28 and TRBJ1-2; 7 positions agree with TRBD1. The CDR3 is made up of 13 amino acids. The germline gives CDR1 MDHEN, CDR2 SYDVKM. After removal of 2 bases from V and 8 bases from J, the junction contained 5 bases not matched to a gene.

The chain links TRBV7-9 to TRBJ2-1, with D perhaps being TRBD1 or TRBD2 (6 bases each). Germline assignment: CDR1 SEHNR and CDR2 FQNEAQ (reference sequence). CDR3 size: 13 residues. Trimming removed 8 bases from V and 9 bases from J, with 17 bases in between. DNA for the CDR3: TGTGCCAGCGACAAACGGGGGCTGGGTGAGCAGTTCTTC. It encodes CASDKRGLGEQFF. Full variable domain (remainder filled in from reference TRBV7-9 and TRBJ2-1): DTGVSQNPRHKITKRGQNVTFRCDPISEHNRLYWYRQTLGQGPEFLTYFQNEAQLEKSRLLSDRFSAERPKGSFSTLEIQRTEQGDSAMYLCASDKRGLGEQFFGPGTRLTVL.

The genes are TRBV5-6 and TRBJ2-7, with D perhaps matching TRBD2 (6 bases). Germline loops: CDR1 SGHDT, CDR2 YYEEEE. Trimming left V 3 bases short and J 5 bases short, with 12 bases between. The CDR3 length is 13 residues. DNA of the CDR3: TGTGCCAGCAGCTCTGGACTATCGGACGAGCAGTACTTC. This translates into CASSSGLSDEQYF.

The chain recombines TRBV30 with TRBJ2-7; D might be TRBD1 or TRBD2, each matching 6 bases. The germline gives CDR1 GTSNPN, CDR2 SVGIG (reference sequence). Trimming took 0 bases from V and 2 from J, leaving 14 bases between them. CDR3 size: 15 residues. CDR3 nucleotides: TGTGCCTGGAGTGTACTAGGGGGAGGCGCCTACGAGCAGTACTTC. This gives the protein CAWSVLGGGAYEQYF.

The chain links TRBV6-5 to TRBJ2-5, with 7 bases fitting TRBD1. CDR1 is MNHEY and CDR2 is SVGAGI in the germline V gene. The V and J ends lost 5 bases and 4 bases, in that order; junction bases with no gene match: 4. CDR3 length: 13 residues. CDR3 sequence reads: CASSDRDSETQYF. The CDR3 DNA reads as TGTGCCAGCAGTGACAGGGATTCAGAGACCCAGTACTTC.

This clone appeared a single time. The chain combines TRBV11-2 with TRBJ2-7, with a possible D match to TRBD2 (5 bases). Germline CDR1 and CDR2: SGHAT and FQNNGV. Trimming shortened V by 5 bases and J by 4 bases, and 15 bases separated the two germline ends. This CDR3 has 14 amino acids. Here the CDR3 DNA reads TGTGCCAGCAGCGCCGGTGAACGGGGTTACGAGCAGTACTTC. Its protein is CASSAGERGYEQYF.

This rearrangement joins TRBV7-9 to TRBJ2-5; D uncertain. Looked up from germline, CDR1 is SEHNR and CDR2 is FQNEAQ (reference sequence). The CDR3 covers 12 residues. The ends were cut back, 6 bases at V and 4 bases at J, with 9 bases in the middle. The CDR3 nucleotides read TGTGCCAGCAGAGCACTCCCAGAGACCCAGTACTTC. This codes for CASRALPETQYF.

This clone was recorded only once. V and J are TRBV4-1 and TRBJ2-2; D perhaps matches TRBD1 (5 bases). Trimming removed 10 bases from V and 7 bases from J, with 16 bases in between. This CDR3 contains 13 residues. Germline lookup yields CDR1 MGHRA and CDR2 YSYEKL. CDR3 coding DNA: TGCGCCACCGCACCAGGGTTTCTCGGGGAGCTGTTTTTT. This gives the protein CATAPGFLGELFF.

This rearrangement joins TRBV4-1 to TRBJ2-7, with TRBD1 identical over 9 bases. The CDR3 has 15 amino acids. Unmatched junction bases numbered 5, after V lost 0 bases and J lost 5 bases. In germline, CDR1 is MGHRA, CDR2 YSYEKL. DNA for the CDR3: TGCGCCAGCAGCCAAGAATCAGGACAGGGGAACGAGCAGTACTTC. Translation: CASSQESGQGNEQYF.

The chain employs TRBV4-2 and TRBJ2-2; D remains unclear. Trimming cost V 1 base and J 2 bases, with 5 bases left between them. The CDR3 length is 14 residues. Germline CDR1 LGHNA, CDR2 YNFKEQ. CDR3 nucleotide sequence: TGTGCCAGCAGCCAAGGGGCCAACACCGGGGAGCTGTTTTTT. Translated: CASSQGANTGELFF.

The CDR3 sequence: CASSYYSNTEAFF. CDR3 sequence (DNA): TGTGCCAGCAGTTACTATTCGAACACTGAAGCTTTCTTT. J is TRBJ1-1 and V is TRBV6-5; D is ambiguous. V was shortened by 1 base and J by 1 base, with 4 bases between the two germline ends. This CDR3 contains 13 residues. The V gene's germline CDR1 is MNHEY and CDR2 SVGAGI.